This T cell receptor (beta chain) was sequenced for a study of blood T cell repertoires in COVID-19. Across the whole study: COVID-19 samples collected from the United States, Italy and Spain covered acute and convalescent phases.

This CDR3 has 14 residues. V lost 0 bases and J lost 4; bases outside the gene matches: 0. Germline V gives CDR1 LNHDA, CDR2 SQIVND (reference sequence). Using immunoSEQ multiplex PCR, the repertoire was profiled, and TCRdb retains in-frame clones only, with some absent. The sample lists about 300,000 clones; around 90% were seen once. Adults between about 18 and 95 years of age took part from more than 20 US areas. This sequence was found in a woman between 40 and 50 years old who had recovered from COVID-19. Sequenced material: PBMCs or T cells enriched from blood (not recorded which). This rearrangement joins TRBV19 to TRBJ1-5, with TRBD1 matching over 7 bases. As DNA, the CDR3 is TGTGCCAGTAGTATAGACAGGGGGAATCAGCCCCAGCATTTT. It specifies CASSIDRGNQPQHF. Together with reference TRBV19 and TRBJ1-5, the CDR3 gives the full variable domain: DGGITQSPKYLFRKEGQNVTLSCEQNLNHDAMYWYRQDPGQGLRLIYYSQIVNDFQKGDIAEGYSVSREKKESFPLTVTSAQKNPTAFYLCASSIDRGNQPQHFGDGTRLSIL.